This T cell receptor (beta chain) was identified in a study of shared clonotypes between healthy human individuals (dated by TCRdb to the early 2020s). Broadly, across the study: Three men and two women, aged 18 to 49 years, made up the cohort. For each donor, CD4 naive and CD4 memory were each run on three plates, CD8 naive on two plates, and CD8 memory on one plate. Blood TCR repertoires of a handful of healthy adults were deeply sequenced to estimate repertoire size and the extent of clonotype sharing between individuals. To increase sequencing depth and limit assay-specific biases, TCR repertoire library preparation and sequencing were carried out by different laboratories using diverse techniques. Leukapheresis yielded between about 0.94 and 9.5 billion PBMCs per donor. Broader findings and caveats from the paper: The genetic and exposure-history diversity represented was limited by the small number of donors. Even with the large sequencing depth, rarefaction of the sorted-subset datasets indicated that sequencing was incomplete. Sharing across several donors was observed for around 4.8% of naive CD4, less than 4% of naive CD8, roughly 2.4% of memory CD4, and about 0.38% of memory CD8 clonotypes. Compared with non-shared clonotypes, clonotypes shared by all four sorted-subset donors had higher generation probabilities. Only blood was sampled, and tissue TCR repertoires likely differ from those in blood. Pairwise subsampling led to the expectation that sequencing depth would affect the degree of clonotype sharing among donors. Naive subsets generally had larger estimated clonotype richness than memory subsets.

CD8 naive samples consisted of CD45RO-negative cells that were positively selected for CCR7, yielding a CD45RA+CCR7+ population without TemRA cells. The donors were healthy, HIV-negative adults who had no recently reported acute infections or vaccinations. Every donor was a Caucasian adult residing in Nashville, Tennessee, USA. Blood was collected by leukapheresis, and PBMCs were isolated by Ficoll-Histopaque density gradient centrifugation and then cryopreserved in liquid nitrogen vapor phase. Purity and quantity of every magnetically sorted T cell population were checked by analytical flow cytometry. Each sorted fraction had its genomic DNA isolated and then quantified by UV absorbance on a Nanodrop 2000c. Notes on this clone: Its antigen target is currently unknown. No base-level quality is on record; no much larger clone is a single base apart.

The germline V gene supplies CDR1 SGHDT and CDR2 YYEEEE. V lost 3 bases and J lost 8 bases, and the count of bases not matched to a germline gene is 8. The CDR3 numbers 15 residues from cysteine through phenylalanine. Of the read, only the CDR3 DNA is kept; its 45 bases are in frame from base 1. Using the deep immunoSEQ assay, TCR CDR3 regions were amplified from genomic DNA by multiplex PCR. Genomic DNA extracted from each cell subset was distributed evenly over all wells of several immunoSEQ 96-well plates, and each plate served as one replicate. For sorted subsets, about 200 ng genomic DNA, equal to tens of thousands of T cell genomes, was loaded into each replicate PCR. Purified libraries were quantified with a Qubit 3.0 fluorometer, sized on a Bioanalyzer 2100, and re-quantified with the KAPA Library Quantification kit. A separate single-read 150-cycle Illumina NextSeq 550 flow cell was used to sequence each immunoSEQ 96-well plate. Concerning the study's data processing: Because the immunoSEQ output held only junctional sequences and lacked quality scores, the filtering could not match the filtering applied to full-length reads. To assign V/J genes and CDR3, sequences were annotated using PyIR, a Python wrapper for IgBLAST v1.9, with IMGT germline references. Any read was removed if the V/J assignment was weak (E-value above 1e-6), the CDR3 was missing, or the read contained stop codons, out-of-frame junctions, or ambiguous translated residues. V3J clonotypes were defined by identical inferred V gene, J gene, and CDR3 amino acid sequence. Percentage overlap between repertoires was calculated by dividing the number of shared unique clonotypes by the size of the smaller repertoire. Repertoire richness was assessed with RTK rarefaction, the Chao1 estimator, and Recon v2.1 estimates of unobserved clonotypes. For all TCRbeta clonotypes obtained by the gDNA method from a handful of donors, generation probabilities were computed with OLGA. This immuneACCESS table, as held by TCRdb, lists in-frame sequences with V and J called but not all clones. Of the missing ones, under half trace to an unresolved V gene in checked studies; the others have no known cause. The V and J calls and clone size come from that table; D and trimming were worked out from the DNA. In all, the sample holds hundreds of thousands of clones, and roughly 96% of those were seen once. About 0.11% of the sample rests with the top ten.

The clonotype was recovered from a woman aged 30 to 39 in good health. The chain is assembled from TRBV5-6 and TRBJ2-3, with 11 bases matching TRBD1. Sequenced sample: naive CD8+ T cells sorted from blood. The meaning of the sample's cell subset or site label: CD45RA+CCR7+. Here is the DNA: TGTGCCAGCAGCTCCGGGACAGGGGGTCCGGTTACGCAGTATTTT. The resulting protein is CASSSGTGGPVTQYF.